Listed here is a single T cell receptor beta chain. As originally analysed: By means of reference gene primer amplification, nucleated cell counts were estimated. Produced via immunoSEQ multiplex PCR; TCRdb's table is partial and in-frame only. V, J and clone size reflect that table, while D and trimming were determined from the DNA. The sample holds roughly 160,000 clones, around 87% seen once. The data were taken from a study of blood T cell repertoires in COVID-19. CDR3 length: 14 residues. Germline lookup yields CDR1 LGHNT and CDR2 FRNRAP. The V gene end was trimmed by 6 bases and the J gene end by 1 base; junction bases not matched to a gene: 5.

The chain recombines TRBV12-5 with TRBJ1-1, with 7 bases lining up with TRBD1. Specimen: peripheral blood. The receptor was derived from a man between 18 and 35 years old with acute or convalescent COVID-19. CDR3 loop: CASGGDSSNTEAFF. CDR3 DNA: TGTGCTAGTGGGGGGGACAGTTCGAACACTGAAGCTTTCTTT.